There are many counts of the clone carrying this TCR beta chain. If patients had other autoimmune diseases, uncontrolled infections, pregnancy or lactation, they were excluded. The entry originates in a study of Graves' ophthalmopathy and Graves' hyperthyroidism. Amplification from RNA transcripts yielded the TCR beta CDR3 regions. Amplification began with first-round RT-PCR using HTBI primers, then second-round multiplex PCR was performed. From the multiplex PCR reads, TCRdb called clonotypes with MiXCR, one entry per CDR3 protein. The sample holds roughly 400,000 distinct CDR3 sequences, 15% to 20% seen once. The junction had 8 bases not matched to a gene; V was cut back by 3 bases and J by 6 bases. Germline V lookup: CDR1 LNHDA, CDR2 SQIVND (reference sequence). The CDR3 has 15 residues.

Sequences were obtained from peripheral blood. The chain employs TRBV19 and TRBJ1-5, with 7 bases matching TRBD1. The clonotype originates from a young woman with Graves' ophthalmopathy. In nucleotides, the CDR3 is TGTGCCAGTAGTATGAACAGGGGCAGAGGTCAGCCCCAGCATTTT. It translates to CASSMNRGRGQPQHF. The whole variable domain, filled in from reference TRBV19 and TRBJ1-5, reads DGGITQSPKYLFRKEGQNVTLSCEQNLNHDAMYWYRQDPGQGLRLIYYSQIVNDFQKGDIAEGYSVSREKKESFPLTVTSAQKNPTAFYLCASSMNRGRGQPQHFGDGTRLSIL.